Here is one T cell receptor (beta chain) with its context. The antigen is undetermined. This sample is part of a study of T cells expressing NK-cell markers. Study results and limitations: Expanded NKG2C+ T cell clones had unclear HCMV specificity. Where a handful of donors were concerned, these clonotypes also led the CD3+CD56-NKG2C+ fraction.

The authors generated TCR beta cDNA through 5'RACE template switching with UMIs. One entry per CDR3 protein, without DNA, is what TCRdb gives after re-calling the 5' RACE reads. This table lists over 350,000 distinct CDR3 sequences. Sequenced: blood T cells: a sorted CD56 or NKG2C T cell subset, CD4+ or CD8+ T cells, or bulk PBMC T cells (not recorded which). This sequence originates from a woman aged 50 to 65 in good health.

The chain's CDR3 is CASSLEGLAGRAYEQYF. The chain combines TRBV7-9 with TRBJ2-7; TCRdb's D call of TRBD2 is untestable without DNA. In germline, CDR1 is SEHNR, CDR2 FQNEAQ (reference sequence). The CDR3 totals 17 residues.